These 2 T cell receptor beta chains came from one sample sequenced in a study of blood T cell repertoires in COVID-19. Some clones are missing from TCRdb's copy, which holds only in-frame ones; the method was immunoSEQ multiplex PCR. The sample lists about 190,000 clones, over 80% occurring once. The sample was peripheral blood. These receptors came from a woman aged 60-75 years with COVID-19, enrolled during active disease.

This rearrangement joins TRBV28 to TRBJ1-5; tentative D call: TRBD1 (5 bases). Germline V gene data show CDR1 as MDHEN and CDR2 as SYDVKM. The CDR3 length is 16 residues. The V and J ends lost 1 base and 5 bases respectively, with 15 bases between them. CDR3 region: CASSLLGDQGYQPQHF. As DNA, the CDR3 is TGTGCCAGCAGTTTATTAGGGGATCAGGGCTATCAGCCCCAGCATTTT.

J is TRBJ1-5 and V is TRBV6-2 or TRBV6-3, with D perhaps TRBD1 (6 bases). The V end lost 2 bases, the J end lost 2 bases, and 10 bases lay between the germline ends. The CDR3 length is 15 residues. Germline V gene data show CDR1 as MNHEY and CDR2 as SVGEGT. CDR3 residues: CASSYRGGGNQPQHF. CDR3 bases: TGTGCCAGCAGTTACCGGGGGGGCGGCAATCAGCCCCAGCATTTT.